This T cell receptor (beta chain) was identified in a study of blood T cells in healthy people across ages. General study results and limits: Researchers said unsorted PBMCs prevented a conclusive naive versus antigen-experienced comparison. The CMV status of each donor remained undetermined, and this could have confounded shifts in expanded clonotypes. Diversity estimated from one million T cells was considered an underestimate.

A second about 7 to 12 cycle PCR used barcoded and J-beta primers. Using its own MiXCR run on the 5' RACE reads, TCRdb lists one record per CDR3 protein. The data contain 550,000 to 800,000 distinct CDR3 sequences, 32% of them singletons. Total RNA was isolated from each sample in quantities of at least 6 micrograms. This clonotype occurred a few times. Its antigen remains unknown. A much larger clone is a single base away; this may be a read error. CDR3 length equals 15 residues. Germline CDR1 is SEHNR and CDR2 is FQNEAQ (reference sequence). V gene TRBV7-9 combines with J gene TRBJ2-6; tentatively, D is TRBD1 (5 bases). The receptor was isolated from a woman aged 80 or over in good health. Specimen: blood. In DNA form, the CDR3 reads TGTGCCAGCAGTCGAACGGCCCCTGGGGCCAACGTCCGGACTTTC. It yields the protein CASSRTAPGANVRTF. The variable domain in full, completed from reference TRBV7-9 and TRBJ2-6, reads DTGVSQNPRHKITKRGQNVTFRCDPISEHNRLYWYRQTLGQGPEFLTYFQNEAQLEKSRLLSDRFSAERPKGSFSTLEIQRTEQGDSAMYLCASSRTAPGANVRTFGAGSRLTVL.